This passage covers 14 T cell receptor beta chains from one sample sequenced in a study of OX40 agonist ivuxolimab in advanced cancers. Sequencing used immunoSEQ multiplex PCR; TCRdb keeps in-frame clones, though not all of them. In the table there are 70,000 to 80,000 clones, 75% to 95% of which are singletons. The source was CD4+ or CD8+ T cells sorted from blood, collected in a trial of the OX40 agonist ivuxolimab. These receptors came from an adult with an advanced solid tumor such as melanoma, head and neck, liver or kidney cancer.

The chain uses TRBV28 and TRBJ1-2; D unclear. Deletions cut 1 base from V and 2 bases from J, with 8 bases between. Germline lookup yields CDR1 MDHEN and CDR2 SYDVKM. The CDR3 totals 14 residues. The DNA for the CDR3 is TGTGCCAGCAGTTTATTGCGGCAAAACTATGGCTACACCTTC. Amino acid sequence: CASSLLRQNYGYTF.

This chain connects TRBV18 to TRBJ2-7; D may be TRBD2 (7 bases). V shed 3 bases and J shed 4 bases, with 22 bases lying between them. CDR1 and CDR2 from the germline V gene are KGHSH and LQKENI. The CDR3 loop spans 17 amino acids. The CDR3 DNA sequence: TGTGCCAGCTCACCCCTTGCAGCTTGGGAGGGGGTTTACGAGCAGTACTTC. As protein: CASSPLAAWEGVYEQYF.

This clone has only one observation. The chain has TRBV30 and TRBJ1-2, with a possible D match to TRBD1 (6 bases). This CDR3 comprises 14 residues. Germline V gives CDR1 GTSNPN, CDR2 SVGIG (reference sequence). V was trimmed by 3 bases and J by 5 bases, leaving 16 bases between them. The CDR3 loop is CAWSGDTQRYGYTF. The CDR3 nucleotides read TGTGCCTGGAGCGGGGACACTCAAAGATATGGCTACACCTTC. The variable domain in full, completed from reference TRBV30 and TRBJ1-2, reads SQTIHQWPATLVQPVGSPLSLECTVEGTSNPNLYWYRQAAGRGLQLLFYSVGIGQISSEVPQNLSASRPQDRQFILSSKKLLLSDSGFYLCAWSGDTQRYGYTFGSGTRLTVV.

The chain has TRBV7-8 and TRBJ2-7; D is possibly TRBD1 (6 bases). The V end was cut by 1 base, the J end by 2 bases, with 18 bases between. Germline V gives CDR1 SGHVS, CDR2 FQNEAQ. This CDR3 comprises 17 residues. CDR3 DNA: TGTGCCAGCAGCTTAGAATCTCCGGGACATTGGGCCTACGAGCAGTACTTC. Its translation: CASSLESPGHWAYEQYF.

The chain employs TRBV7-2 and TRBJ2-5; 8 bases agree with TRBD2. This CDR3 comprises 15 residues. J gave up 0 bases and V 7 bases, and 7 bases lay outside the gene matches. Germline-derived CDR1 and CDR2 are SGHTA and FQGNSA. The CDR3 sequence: CASMQTSEDQETQYF. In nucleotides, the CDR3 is TGTGCCAGCATGCAGACTAGCGAAGACCAAGAGACCCAGTACTTC.

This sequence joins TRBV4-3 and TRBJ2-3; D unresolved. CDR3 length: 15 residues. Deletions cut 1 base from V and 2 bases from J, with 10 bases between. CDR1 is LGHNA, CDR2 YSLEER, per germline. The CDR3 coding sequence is TGCGCCAGCAGCCAAGTTAACAGTAACACAGATACGCAGTATTTT. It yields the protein CASSQVNSNTDTQYF.

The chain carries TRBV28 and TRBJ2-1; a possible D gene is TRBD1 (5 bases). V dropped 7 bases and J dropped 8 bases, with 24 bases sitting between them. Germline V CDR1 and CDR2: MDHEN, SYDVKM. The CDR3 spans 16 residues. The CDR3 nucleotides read TGTGCCAGCATGGTTGGCGACACTCCGATCAGGGATGAGCAGTTCTTC. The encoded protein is CASMVGDTPIRDEQFF.

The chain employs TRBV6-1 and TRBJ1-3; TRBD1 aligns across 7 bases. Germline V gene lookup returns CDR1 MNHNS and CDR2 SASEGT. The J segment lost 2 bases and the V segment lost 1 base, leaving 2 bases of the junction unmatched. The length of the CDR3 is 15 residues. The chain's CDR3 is CASSEEDRTGNTIYF. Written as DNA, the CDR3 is TGTGCCAGCAGTGAAGAGGACAGGACTGGAAACACCATATATTTT.

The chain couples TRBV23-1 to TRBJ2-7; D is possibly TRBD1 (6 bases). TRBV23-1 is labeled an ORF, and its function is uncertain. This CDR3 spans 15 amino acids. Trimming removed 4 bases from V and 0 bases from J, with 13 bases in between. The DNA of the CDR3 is TGCGCCAGCAGTCTAAGCCGGGACACCTCCTACGAGCAGTACTTC. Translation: CASSLSRDTSYEQYF.

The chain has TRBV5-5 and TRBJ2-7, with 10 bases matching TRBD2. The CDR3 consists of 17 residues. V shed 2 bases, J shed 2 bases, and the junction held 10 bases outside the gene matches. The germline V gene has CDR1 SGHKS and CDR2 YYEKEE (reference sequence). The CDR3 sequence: CASSFRVAGGSAYEQYF. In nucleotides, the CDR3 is TGTGCCAGCAGCTTTAGGGTAGCGGGAGGTAGCGCCTACGAGCAGTACTTC.

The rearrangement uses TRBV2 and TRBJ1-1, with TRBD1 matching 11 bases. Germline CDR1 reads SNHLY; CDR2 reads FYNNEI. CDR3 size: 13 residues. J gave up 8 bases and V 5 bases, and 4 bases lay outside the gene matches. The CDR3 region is CASSWDRGREAFF. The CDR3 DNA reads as TGTGCCAGCAGTTGGGACAGGGGGAGGGAAGCTTTCTTT. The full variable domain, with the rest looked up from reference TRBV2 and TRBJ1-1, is EPEVTQTPSHQVTQMGQEVILRCVPISNHLYFYWYRQILGQKVEFLVSFYNNEISEKSEIFDDQFSVERPDGSNFTLKIRSTKLEDSAMYFCASSWDRGREAFFGQGTRLTVV.

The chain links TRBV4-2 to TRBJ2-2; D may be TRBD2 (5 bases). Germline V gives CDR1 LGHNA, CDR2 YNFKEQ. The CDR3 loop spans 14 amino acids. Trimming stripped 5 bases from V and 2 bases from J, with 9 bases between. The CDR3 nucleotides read TGTGCCAGCAGCTCGGGGATCAACACCGGGGAGCTGTTTTTT. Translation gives CASSSGINTGELFF.

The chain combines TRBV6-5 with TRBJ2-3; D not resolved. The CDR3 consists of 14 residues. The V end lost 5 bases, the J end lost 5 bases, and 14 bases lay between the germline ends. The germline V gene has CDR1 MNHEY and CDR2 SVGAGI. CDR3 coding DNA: TGTGCCAGCAGTCAGTCTGGCTCCTTAGATACGCAGTATTTT. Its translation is CASSQSGSLDTQYF.

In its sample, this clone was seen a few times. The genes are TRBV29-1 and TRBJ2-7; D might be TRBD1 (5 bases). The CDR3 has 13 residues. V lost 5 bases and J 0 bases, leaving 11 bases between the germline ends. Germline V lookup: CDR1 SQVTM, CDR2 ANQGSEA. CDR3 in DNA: TGCAGCGTTCAATACAGGAGCTCCTACGAGCAGTACTTC. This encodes CSVQYRSSYEQYF.